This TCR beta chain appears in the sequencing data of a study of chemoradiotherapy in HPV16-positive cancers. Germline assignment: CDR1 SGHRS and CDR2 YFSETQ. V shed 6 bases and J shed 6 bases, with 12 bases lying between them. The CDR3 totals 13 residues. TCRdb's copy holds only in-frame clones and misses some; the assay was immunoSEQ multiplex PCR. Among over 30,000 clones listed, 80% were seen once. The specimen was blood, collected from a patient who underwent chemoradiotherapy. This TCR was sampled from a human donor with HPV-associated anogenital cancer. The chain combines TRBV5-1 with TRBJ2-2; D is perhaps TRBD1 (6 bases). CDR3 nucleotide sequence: TGCGCCAGCATACCGACAGGCTCCGGGGAGCTGTTTTTT. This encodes CASIPTGSGELFF.